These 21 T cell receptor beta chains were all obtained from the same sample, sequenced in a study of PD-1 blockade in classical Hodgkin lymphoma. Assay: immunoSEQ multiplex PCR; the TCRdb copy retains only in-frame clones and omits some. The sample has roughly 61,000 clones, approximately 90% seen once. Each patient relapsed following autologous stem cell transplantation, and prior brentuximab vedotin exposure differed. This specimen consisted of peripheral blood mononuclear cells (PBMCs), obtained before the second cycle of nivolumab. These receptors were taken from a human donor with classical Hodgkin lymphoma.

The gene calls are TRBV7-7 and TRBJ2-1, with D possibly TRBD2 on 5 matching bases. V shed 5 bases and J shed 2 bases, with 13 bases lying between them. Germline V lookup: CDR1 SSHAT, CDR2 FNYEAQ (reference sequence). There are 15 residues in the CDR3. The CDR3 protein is CASSQDGLTYNEQFF. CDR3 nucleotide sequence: TGTGCCAGCAGCCAGGACGGACTTACCTACAATGAGCAGTTCTTC. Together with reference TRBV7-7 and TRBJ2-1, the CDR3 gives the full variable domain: GAGVSQSPRYKVTKRGQDVTLRCDPISSHATLYWYQQALGQGPEFLTYFNYEAQPDKSGLPSDRFSAERPEGSISTLTIQRTEQRDSAMYRCASSQDGLTYNEQFFGPGTRLTVL.

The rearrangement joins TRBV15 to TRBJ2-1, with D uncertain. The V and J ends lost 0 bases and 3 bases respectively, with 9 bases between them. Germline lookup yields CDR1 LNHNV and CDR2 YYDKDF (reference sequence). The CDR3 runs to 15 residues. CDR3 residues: CATSRDRGVYNEQFF. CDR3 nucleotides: TGTGCCACCAGCAGAGATCGTGGGGTCTACAATGAGCAGTTCTTC.

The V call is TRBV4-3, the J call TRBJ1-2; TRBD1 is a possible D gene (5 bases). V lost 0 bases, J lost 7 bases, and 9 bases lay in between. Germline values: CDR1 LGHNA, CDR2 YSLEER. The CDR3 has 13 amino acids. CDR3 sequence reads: CASSQDREGGYTF. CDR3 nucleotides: TGCGCCAGCAGCCAAGACAGGGAGGGTGGCTACACCTTC.

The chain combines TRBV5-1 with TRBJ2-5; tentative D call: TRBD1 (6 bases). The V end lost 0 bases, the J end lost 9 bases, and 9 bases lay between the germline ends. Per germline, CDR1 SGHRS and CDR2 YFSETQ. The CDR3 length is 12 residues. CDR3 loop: CASSLDEGAQYF. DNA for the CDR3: TGCGCCAGCAGCTTGGACGAGGGGGCCCAGTACTTC.

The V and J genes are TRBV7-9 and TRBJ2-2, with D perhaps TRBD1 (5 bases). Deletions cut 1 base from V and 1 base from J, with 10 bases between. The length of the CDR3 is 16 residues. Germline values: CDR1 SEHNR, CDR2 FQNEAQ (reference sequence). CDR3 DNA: TGTGCCAGCAGCTTAGACGTGGGGCAGAACACCGGGGAGCTGTTTTTT. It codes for CASSLDVGQNTGELFF.

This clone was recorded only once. CDR3 nucleotides: TGTGCCAGCAGCTTAGGAATAAACGGGGTCCAAGAGACCCAGTACTTC. As protein: CASSLGINGVQETQYF. The rearrangement uses TRBV7-6 and TRBJ2-5; D is possibly TRBD2 (5 bases). The V gene's germline CDR1 is SGHVS and CDR2 FNYEAQ. V lost 1 base and J lost 1, with 13 bases in between. The CDR3 has 16 amino acids.

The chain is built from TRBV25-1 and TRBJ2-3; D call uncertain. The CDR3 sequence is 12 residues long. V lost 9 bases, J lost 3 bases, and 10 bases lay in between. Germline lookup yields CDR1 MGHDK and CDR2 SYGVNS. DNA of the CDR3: TGTGCCAGTTCCATTTCTACAGATACGCAGTATTTT. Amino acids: CASSISTDTQYF.

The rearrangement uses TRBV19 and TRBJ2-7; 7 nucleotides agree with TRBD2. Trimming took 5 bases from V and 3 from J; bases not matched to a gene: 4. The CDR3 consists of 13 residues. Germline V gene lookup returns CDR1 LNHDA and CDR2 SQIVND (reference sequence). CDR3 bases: TGTGCCAGTAGTGGGAGCGGGAACTACGAGCAGTACTTC. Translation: CASSGSGNYEQYF.

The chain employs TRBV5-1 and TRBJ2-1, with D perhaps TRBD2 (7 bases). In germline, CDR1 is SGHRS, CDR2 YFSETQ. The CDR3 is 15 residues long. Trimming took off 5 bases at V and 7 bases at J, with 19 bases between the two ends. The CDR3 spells CASRDRGGDWNEQFF. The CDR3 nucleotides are TGCGCCAGCAGAGATAGGGGGGGAGACTGGAATGAGCAGTTCTTC.

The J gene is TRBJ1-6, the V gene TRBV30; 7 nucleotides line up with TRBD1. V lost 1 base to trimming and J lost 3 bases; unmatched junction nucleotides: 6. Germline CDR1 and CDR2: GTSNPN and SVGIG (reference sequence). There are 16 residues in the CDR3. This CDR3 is CAWSALQGSYNSPLHF. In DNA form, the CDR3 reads TGTGCCTGGAGTGCATTACAGGGGAGCTATAATTCACCCCTCCACTTT.

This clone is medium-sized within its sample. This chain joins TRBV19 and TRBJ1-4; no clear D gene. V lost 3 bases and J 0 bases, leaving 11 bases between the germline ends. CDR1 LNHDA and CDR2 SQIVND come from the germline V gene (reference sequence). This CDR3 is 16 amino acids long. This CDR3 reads CASSIGSAATNEKLFF. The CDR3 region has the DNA TGTGCCAGTAGTATCGGGTCCGCCGCAACTAATGAAAAACTGTTTTTT.

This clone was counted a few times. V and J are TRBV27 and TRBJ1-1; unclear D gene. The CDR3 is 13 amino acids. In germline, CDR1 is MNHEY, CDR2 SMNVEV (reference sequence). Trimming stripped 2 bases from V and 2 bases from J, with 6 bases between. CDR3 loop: CASSLAENTEAFF. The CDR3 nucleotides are TGTGCCAGCAGTTTAGCAGAAAACACTGAAGCTTTCTTT.

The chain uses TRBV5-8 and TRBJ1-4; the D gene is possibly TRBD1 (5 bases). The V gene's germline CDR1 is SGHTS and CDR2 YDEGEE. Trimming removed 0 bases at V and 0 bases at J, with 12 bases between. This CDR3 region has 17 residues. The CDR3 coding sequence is TGTGCCAGCAGCTTGGTATACAGGACTGCAACTAATGAAAAACTGTTTTTT. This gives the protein CASSLVYRTATNEKLFF. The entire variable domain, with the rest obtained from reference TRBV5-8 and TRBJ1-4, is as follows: EAGVTQSPTHLIKTRGQQATLRCSPISGHTSVYWYQQALGLGLQFLLWYDEGEERNRGNFPPRFSGRQFPNYSSELNVNALELEDSALYLCASSLVYRTATNEKLFFGSGTQLSVL.

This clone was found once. The CDR3, as DNA: TGTGCCAGCAGTTATCATGGGTCTCAGCCCCAGCATTTT. It translates to CASSYHGSQPQHF. The chain combines TRBV27 with TRBJ1-5, with D unresolved. The length of the CDR3 is 13 residues. The V gene's germline CDR1 is MNHEY and CDR2 SMNVEV (reference sequence). Trimming took off 4 bases at V and 6 bases at J, with 10 bases between the two ends.

CDR3 coding DNA: TGTGCCAGCAGGAGGGACTTCCGCACAGATACGCAGTATTTT. Its protein product is CASRRDFRTDTQYF. The V and J genes are TRBV6-5 and TRBJ2-3, with D possibly being TRBD2 (6 bases). The CDR3 is 14 residues long. Per germline, CDR1 MNHEY and CDR2 SVGAGI. V lost 6 bases and J 1 base, leaving 11 bases between the germline ends.

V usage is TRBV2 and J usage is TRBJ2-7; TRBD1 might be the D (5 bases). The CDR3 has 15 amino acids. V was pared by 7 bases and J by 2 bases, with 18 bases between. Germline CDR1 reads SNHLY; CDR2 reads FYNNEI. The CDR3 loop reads CASTPPARATYEQYF. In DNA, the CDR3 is TGTGCCAGCACCCCGCCCGCCAGGGCCACCTACGAGCAGTACTTC.

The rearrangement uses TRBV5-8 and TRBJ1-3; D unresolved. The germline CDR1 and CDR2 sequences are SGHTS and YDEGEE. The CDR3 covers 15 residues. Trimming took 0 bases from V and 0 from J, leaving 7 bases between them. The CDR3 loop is CASSLEGNSGNTIYF. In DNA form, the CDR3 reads TGTGCCAGCAGCTTGGAGGGCAACTCTGGAAACACCATATATTTT.

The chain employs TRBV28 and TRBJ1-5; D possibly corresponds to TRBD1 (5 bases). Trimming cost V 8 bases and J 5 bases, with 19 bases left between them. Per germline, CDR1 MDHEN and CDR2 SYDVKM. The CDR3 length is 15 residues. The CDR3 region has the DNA TGTGCCAGCGTCCAAGGGGCGGGCAGCCATCAGCCCCAGCATTTT. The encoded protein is CASVQGAGSHQPQHF.

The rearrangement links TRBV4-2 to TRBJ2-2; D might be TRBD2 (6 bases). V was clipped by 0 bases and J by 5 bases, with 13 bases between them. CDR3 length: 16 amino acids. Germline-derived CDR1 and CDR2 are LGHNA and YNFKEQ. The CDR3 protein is CASSQENGGGTGELFF. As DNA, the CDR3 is TGTGCCAGCAGCCAAGAAAACGGGGGAGGTACCGGGGAGCTGTTTTTT.

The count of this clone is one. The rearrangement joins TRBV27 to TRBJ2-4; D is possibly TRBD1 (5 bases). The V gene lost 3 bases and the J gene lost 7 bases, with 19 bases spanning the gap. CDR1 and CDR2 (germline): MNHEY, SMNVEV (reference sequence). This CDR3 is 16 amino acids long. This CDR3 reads CASSFTGAIGGNIQYF. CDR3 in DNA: TGTGCCAGCAGTTTCACAGGCGCTATTGGTGGGAACATTCAGTACTTC.

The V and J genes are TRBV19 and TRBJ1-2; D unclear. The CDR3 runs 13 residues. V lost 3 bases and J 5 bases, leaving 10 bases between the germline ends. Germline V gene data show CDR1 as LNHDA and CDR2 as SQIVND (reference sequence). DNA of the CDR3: TGTGCCAGTAGTATTCCCCCCCTTTATGGCTACACCTTC. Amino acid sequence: CASSIPPLYGYTF.